The clone carrying this T cell receptor beta chain came up once. Its specificity is not known. Findings and limits, study-wide: Greatest tumor Treg TCR overlap was with tumor naive CD4+ cells. Tumor memory CD4+ T cell TCR gene usage clustered with blood and lymph node memory CD4+ cells and lymph node naive CD4+ cells.

Full-length variable regions came from constant-region reverse primers plus semi-nested Nested Universal Primer A PCR. In TCRdb, the 5' RACE reads were re-called with MiXCR into one record per CDR3 protein. The sample contains 7,400 or so distinct CDR3 sequences, approximately 40% of which appear only once. Germline V gene data show CDR1 as SGHKS and CDR2 as YYEKEE (reference sequence). V lost 1 base to trimming and J lost 8 bases, with 24 bases between them. CDR3 size: 17 residues. The chain couples TRBV5-5 to TRBJ1-2, with D possibly being TRBD1 (5 bases). The TCR originated in a female donor with breast cancer. Sequenced material: memory CD4+ T cells sorted from blood. Described subset: memory CD4+ T cells, CD4+CD45RO+CD25-. CDR3 nucleotide sequence: TGTGCCAGCAGCTTGAGGGTCGGGGCAATAGGGCCGGCGGGCTACACCTTC. Translating gives CASSLRVGAIGPAGYTF.